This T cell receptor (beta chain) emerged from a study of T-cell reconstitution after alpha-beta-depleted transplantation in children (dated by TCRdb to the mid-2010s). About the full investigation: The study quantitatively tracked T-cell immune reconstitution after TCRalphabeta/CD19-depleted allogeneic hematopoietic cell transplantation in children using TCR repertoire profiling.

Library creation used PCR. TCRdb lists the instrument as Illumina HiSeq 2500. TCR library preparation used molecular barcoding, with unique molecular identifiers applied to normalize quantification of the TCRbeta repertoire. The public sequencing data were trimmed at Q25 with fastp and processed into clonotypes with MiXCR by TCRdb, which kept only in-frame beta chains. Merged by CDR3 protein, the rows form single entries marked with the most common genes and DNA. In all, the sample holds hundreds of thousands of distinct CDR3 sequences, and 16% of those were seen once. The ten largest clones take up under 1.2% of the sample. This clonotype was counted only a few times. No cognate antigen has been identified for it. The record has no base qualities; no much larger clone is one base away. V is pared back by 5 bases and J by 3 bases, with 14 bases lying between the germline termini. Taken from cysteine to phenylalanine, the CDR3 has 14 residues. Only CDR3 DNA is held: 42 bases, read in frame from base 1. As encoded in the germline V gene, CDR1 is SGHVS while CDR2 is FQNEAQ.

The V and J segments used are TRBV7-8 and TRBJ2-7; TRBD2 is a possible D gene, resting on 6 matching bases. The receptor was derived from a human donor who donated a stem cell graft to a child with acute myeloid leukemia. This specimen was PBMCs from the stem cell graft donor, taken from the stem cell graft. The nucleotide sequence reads TGTGCCAGCAGCCCCCTCGGAGGGAACTACGAGCAGTACTTC. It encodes CASSPLGGNYEQYF. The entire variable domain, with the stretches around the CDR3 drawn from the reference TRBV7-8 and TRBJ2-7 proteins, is GAGVSQSPRYKVAKRGQDVALRCDPISGHVSLFWYQQALGQGPEFLTYFQNEAQLDKSGLPSDRFFAERPEGSVSTLKIQRTQQEDSAVYLCASSPLGGNYEQYFGPGTRLTVT.